The 22 T cell receptor beta chains below come from one sample, sequenced in a study of T cell changes during pregnancy in multiple sclerosis. This table comes from immunoSEQ multiplex PCR, and its TCRdb copy is limited to in-frame clones, with some not included. The table has about 26,000 clones, approximately 92% seen once. Specimen: CD8+ T cells from peripheral blood mononuclear cells, collected in the second trimester of pregnancy. The receptors come from a female donor with multiple sclerosis, enrolled in a pregnancy study.

The V call is TRBV19, the J call TRBJ2-1, with 7 bases aligning to TRBD2. The V gene end was trimmed by 2 bases and the J gene end by 7 bases; junction bases not matched to a gene: 8. Germline V gene sequence: CDR1 LNHDA, CDR2 SQIVND (reference sequence). CDR3 size: 15 residues. The DNA of the CDR3 is TGTGCCAGTAGTATACCCCCAGCGGGATCGAATGAGCAGTTCTTC. Translation: CASSIPPAGSNEQFF.

The genes are TRBV4-2 and TRBJ2-6; no clear D gene. Trimming removed 0 bases at V and 0 bases at J, with 3 bases between. This CDR3 has 15 amino acids. Germline CDR1 and CDR2: LGHNA and YNFKEQ. The DNA of the CDR3 is TGTGCCAGCAGCCAAGACAACTCTGGGGCCAACGTCCTGACTTTC. It translates to CASSQDNSGANVLTF.

This chain links TRBV19 with TRBJ2-1; perhaps TRBD2 as D (5 bases). This CDR3 spans 14 amino acids. V lost 6 bases to trimming and J lost 0 bases, with 9 bases between them. CDR1 and CDR2 (germline): LNHDA, SQIVND (reference sequence). CDR3 coding DNA: TGTGCCAGTAGAAGCGGAGGCTCCTACAATGAGCAGTTCTTC. Translation gives CASRSGGSYNEQFF.

This clone was detected once. One end of the junction fails to match germline, which may point to a read error. The rearrangement links TRBV7-9 to TRBJ1-2; a weak D match, TRBD1 (5 bases). This CDR3 region has 14 residues. CDR1 is SEHNR, CDR2 FQNEAQ, per germline (reference sequence). The CDR3 is CASSLGEPWYGYTF. For the CDR3, the DNA is TGTGCCAGCAGTTTAGGGGAGCCCTGGTATGGCTACACCTTC.

The rearrangement uses TRBV11-2 and TRBJ1-1; TRBD1 aligns across 8 bases. Germline lookup yields CDR1 SGHAT and CDR2 FQNNGV. The CDR3 covers 14 residues. The junction had 7 bases not matched to a gene; V was cut back by 4 bases and J by 6 bases. CDR3 sequence (DNA): TGTGCCAGCAGCTCCCGATCAGGGGGCGCTGAAGCTTTCTTT. This gives the protein CASSSRSGGAEAFF.

The rearrangement uses TRBV27 and TRBJ2-2; 13 nucleotides line up with TRBD2. Germline CDR1 is MNHEY and CDR2 is SMNVEV (reference sequence). The CDR3 totals 18 residues. Trimming removed 0 bases from V and 3 bases from J; junction bases left unmatched: 4. The CDR3 nucleotides are TGTGCCAGCAGTTTATCGTACGGACTAGCGGGAGACACCGGGGAGCTGTTTTTT. Residues: CASSLSYGLAGDTGELFF.

The genes are TRBV25-1 and TRBJ2-1; the D is unclear. The germline V gene has CDR1 MGHDK and CDR2 SYGVNS. Deletions cut 6 bases from V and 1 base from J, with 4 bases between. The CDR3 is 12 residues long. CDR3 coding DNA: TGTGCCAGCAGGCGGTCCTACAATGAGCAGTTCTTC. Its protein is CASRRSYNEQFF.

The chain is built from TRBV6-6 and TRBJ1-1; tentative D call: TRBD1 (6 bases). Germline V CDR1 and CDR2: MNHNY, SVGAGI (reference sequence). The V gene lost 8 bases and the J gene lost 1 base, with 20 bases spanning the gap. CDR3 length equals 16 residues. DNA for the CDR3: TGTGCCAGCGGGGGCCTGTACAGGGTCCCGAACACTGAAGCTTTCTTT. Amino acid sequence: CASGGLYRVPNTEAFF.

J is TRBJ2-1 and V is TRBV6-1, with 9 bases that match TRBD2. V lost 1 base and J lost 5; bases outside the gene matches: 6. Germline V gives CDR1 MNHNS, CDR2 SASEGT. The CDR3 sequence is 16 residues long. The CDR3 sequence is CASSEGKAGGHNEQFF. The CDR3, as DNA: TGTGCCAGCAGTGAAGGAAAAGCGGGAGGCCACAATGAGCAGTTCTTC.

The V gene is TRBV6-6, the J gene TRBJ1-5; tentative D call: TRBD1 (6 bases). Germline CDR1 MNHNY, CDR2 SVGAGI (reference sequence). V lost 6 bases, J lost 0 bases, and 12 bases lay in between. CDR3 length: 15 amino acids. This CDR3 is CASRNREYSNQPQHF. The CDR3 region has the DNA TGTGCCAGCAGAAACAGGGAATATAGCAATCAGCCCCAGCATTTT.

This CDR3 is CASSQTDTQYF. The CDR3 DNA reads TGTGCCAGCAGCCAGACAGATACGCAGTATTTT. The rearrangement links TRBV7-9 to TRBJ2-3; D unclear. The CDR3 has 11 amino acids. Trimming removed 5 bases from V and 3 bases from J, with 3 bases in between. The germline V gene encodes CDR1 SEHNR and CDR2 FQNEAQ (reference sequence).

As concerns this clone: The junction departs from germline at one end; a sequencing error may be responsible. The chain links TRBV7-7 to TRBJ2-1; 14 nucleotides match TRBD2. The CDR3 length is 15 residues. Germline V lookup: CDR1 SSHAT, CDR2 FNYEAQ (reference sequence). This chain's CDR3 is CASSPGTSGSNEQFF. DNA of the CDR3: TGTGCTAGCAGCCCTGGGACTAGCGGGAGCAATGAGCAGTTCTTC.

This clone has just one count. The chain has TRBV5-6 and TRBJ2-5, with D unclear. CDR1 and CDR2 from the germline V gene are SGHDT and YYEEEE. The V and J ends lost 0 bases and 4 bases respectively, with 7 bases between them. This CDR3 comprises 13 residues. CDR3 residues: CASSLGAGETQYF. CDR3 DNA sequence: TGTGCCAGCAGCTTGGGGGCTGGAGAGACCCAGTACTTC.

The rearrangement uses TRBV5-6 and TRBJ2-1, with TRBD2 matching over 8 bases. The CDR3 runs to 14 residues. The germline gives CDR1 SGHDT, CDR2 YYEEEE. V lost 5 bases, J lost 7 bases, and 8 bases stayed unmatched. This chain's CDR3 is CASSTGPGGNEQFF. The CDR3 DNA reads TGTGCCAGCAGTACAGGGCCGGGAGGGAATGAGCAGTTCTTC.

This chain joins TRBV28 and TRBJ2-2, with 9 nucleotides matching TRBD2. The CDR3 extends over 16 amino acids. Germline lookup yields CDR1 MDHEN and CDR2 SYDVKM. Trimming took 6 bases from V and 1 from J; bases not matched to a gene: 6. Here the CDR3 reads CASRILAGLNTGELFF. The DNA of the CDR3 is TGTGCCAGCAGGATCCTAGCGGGGCTGAACACCGGGGAGCTGTTTTTT.

The V and J genes are TRBV7-4 and TRBJ2-7, with 10 nucleotides matching TRBD2. Trimming took 6 bases from V and 2 from J; bases not matched to a gene: 13. The CDR3 runs to 17 residues. Germline CDR1 and CDR2: SGHVT and SQSDAQ. As DNA, the CDR3 is TGTGCCAGCAGAGCATTGAAGCGGGAGGGCCCTCCCTACGAGCAGTACTTC. It encodes CASRALKREGPPYEQYF.

This clone was detected a few times. The chain joins TRBV19 to TRBJ1-1, with 7 nucleotides matching TRBD1. V lost 10 bases to trimming and J lost 4 bases; unmatched junction nucleotides: 6. The CDR3 runs 12 residues. Germline CDR1 and CDR2: LNHDA and SQIVND (reference sequence). The CDR3 DNA reads as TGTGCCACCAGACAGGGCAGCACTGAAGCTTTCTTT. Amino acid sequence: CATRQGSTEAFF.

A single count supports this clone. The chain employs TRBV19 and TRBJ2-5; 7 nucleotides line up with TRBD2. Losses at the gene ends were 3 bases for V and 5 bases for J; bases not matched to a gene: 12. The CDR3 is made up of 16 amino acids. CDR1 LNHDA and CDR2 SQIVND come from the germline V gene (reference sequence). CDR3 in amino acids: CASSIKSWTRQETQYF. For the CDR3, the DNA is TGTGCCAGTAGTATTAAGTCGTGGACTAGGCAGGAGACCCAGTACTTC.

This CDR3 is CASSSYRLSSYNEQFF. The CDR3, as DNA: TGTGCCAGCAGTTCGTACAGGTTATCATCCTACAATGAGCAGTTCTTC. The chain joins TRBV6-6 to TRBJ2-1; the D gene is possibly TRBD1 (5 bases). V was shortened by 4 bases and J by 1 base, with 14 bases between the two germline ends. This CDR3 is 16 amino acids long. Germline CDR1 and CDR2: MNHNY and SVGAGI (reference sequence).

This clone was detected only a few times. The CDR3 region has the DNA TGTGCCAGTAGTATTGTAATTTATCAGCCCCAGCATTTT. Residues: CASSIVIYQPQHF. V is TRBV19 and J is TRBJ1-5; D gene uncertain. CDR1 and CDR2 (germline): LNHDA, SQIVND (reference sequence). With 3 bases removed from V and 5 bases from J, the gap between germline ends came to 8 bases. This CDR3 is 13 amino acids long. Full variable domain (rest looked up from reference TRBV19 and TRBJ1-5): DGGITQSPKYLFRKEGQNVTLSCEQNLNHDAMYWYRQDPGQGLRLIYYSQIVNDFQKGDIAEGYSVSREKKESFPLTVTSAQKNPTAFYLCASSIVIYQPQHFGDGTRLSIL.

The genes are TRBV28 and TRBJ1-1; 10 bases align to TRBD1. The trim removed 6 bases at V and 5 bases at J, leaving 15 bases unmatched. Germline lookup yields CDR1 MDHEN and CDR2 SYDVKM. This CDR3 comprises 17 residues. The CDR3 bases are TGTGCCAGCAGCCCCGAACCCAGACAGGGGGCTAATACTGAAGCTTTCTTT. Translating gives CASSPEPRQGANTEAFF. The full variable domain, with the rest looked up from reference TRBV28 and TRBJ1-1, is DVKVTQSSRYLVKRTGEKVFLECVQDMDHENMFWYRQDPGLGLRLIYFSYDVKMKEKGDIPEGYSVSREKKERFSLILESASTNQTSMYLCASSPEPRQGANTEAFFGQGTRLTVV.

This chain links TRBV6-1 with TRBJ2-2, with unresolved D. CDR1 and CDR2 (germline): MNHNS, SASEGT. This CDR3 has 14 residues. Trimming shortened V by 6 bases and J by 0 bases, and 8 bases separated the two germline ends. The DNA of the CDR3 is TGTGCCAGCAGATCACTAACGAACACCGGGGAGCTGTTTTTT. Amino acids: CASRSLTNTGELFF.